This TCR beta chain was observed in a study of glioma-infiltrating T cells. Findings and limits, study-wide: Tissue-blood divergence was below expectation in non-neoplastic patients, above in gliomas. Tissue and blood shared very few CDR3 sequences.

This CDR3 is 11 amino acids long. Germline V gene lookup returns CDR1 MGHDK and CDR2 SYGVNS. The iRepertoire nested amplicon-rescue multiplex PCR amplified TCR alpha and beta CDR3s from RNA. Tissue mRNA or PBMC total RNA, 100-400 ng, went into one-step reverse transcription and amplification. TCRdb fed the multiplex PCR reads into MiXCR, producing one record per CDR3 protein. This sample has 150,000 to 200,000 distinct CDR3 sequences, with around 42% found just once. Only one count was recorded for this clonotype. Its cognate antigen is unknown. A much larger clone is a single base away; this may be a read error.

This sequence joins TRBV25-1 and TRBJ2-7; no clear D. Input material: glioma tissue, nonneoplastic brain tissue, or PBMCs (not recorded which). The sequence was collected from a human donor with low-grade glioma or glioblastoma, undergoing nonglioma brain surgery, or in good health (not recorded which). CDR3 protein: CPSSLDYEQYF. For the CDR3, the DNA is TGTCCCAGCAGCCTGGACTACGAGCAGTACTTC.